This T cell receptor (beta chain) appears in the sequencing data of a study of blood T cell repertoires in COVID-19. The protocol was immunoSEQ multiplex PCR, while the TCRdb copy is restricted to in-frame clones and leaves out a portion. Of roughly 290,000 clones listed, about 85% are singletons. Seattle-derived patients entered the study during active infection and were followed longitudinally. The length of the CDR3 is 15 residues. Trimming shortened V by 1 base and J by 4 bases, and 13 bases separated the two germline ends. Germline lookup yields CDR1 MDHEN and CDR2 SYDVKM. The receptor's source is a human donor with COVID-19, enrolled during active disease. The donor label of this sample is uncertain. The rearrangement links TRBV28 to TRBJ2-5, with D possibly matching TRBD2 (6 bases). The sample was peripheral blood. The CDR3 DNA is TGTGCCAGCAGTTTATCAGGGATGGGGGGAGAGACCCAGTACTTC. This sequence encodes CASSLSGMGGETQYF.